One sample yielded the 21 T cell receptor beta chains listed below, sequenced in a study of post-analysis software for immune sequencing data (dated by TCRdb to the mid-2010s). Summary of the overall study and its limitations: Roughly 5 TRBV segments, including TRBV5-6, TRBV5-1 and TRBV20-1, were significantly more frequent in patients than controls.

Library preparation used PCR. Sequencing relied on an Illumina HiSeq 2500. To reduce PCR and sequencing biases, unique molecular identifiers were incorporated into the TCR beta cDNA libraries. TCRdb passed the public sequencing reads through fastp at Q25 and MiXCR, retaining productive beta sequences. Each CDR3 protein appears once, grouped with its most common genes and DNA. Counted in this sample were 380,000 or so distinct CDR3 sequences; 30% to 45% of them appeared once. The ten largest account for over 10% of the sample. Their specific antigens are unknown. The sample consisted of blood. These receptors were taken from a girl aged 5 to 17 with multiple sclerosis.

The CDR3 loop is CSVVINEQYF. The CDR3 DNA reads TGCAGCGTGGTGATCAACGAGCAGTACTTC. V gene TRBV29-1 combines with J gene TRBJ2-7; D unclear. Trimming shortened V by 6 bases and J by 5 bases, and 8 bases separated the two germline ends. The CDR3 runs to 10 residues. Per germline, CDR1 SQVTM and CDR2 ANQGSEA.

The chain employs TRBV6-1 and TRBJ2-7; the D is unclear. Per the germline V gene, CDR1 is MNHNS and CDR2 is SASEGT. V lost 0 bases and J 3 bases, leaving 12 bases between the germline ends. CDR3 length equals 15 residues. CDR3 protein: CASSEAQDGIYEQYF. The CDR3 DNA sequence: TGTGCCAGCAGTGAAGCCCAGGACGGAATCTACGAGCAGTACTTC.

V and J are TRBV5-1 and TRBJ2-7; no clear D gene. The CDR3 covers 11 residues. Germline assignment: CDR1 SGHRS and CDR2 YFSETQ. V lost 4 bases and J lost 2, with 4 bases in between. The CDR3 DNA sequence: TGCGCCAGCAGCGGGACCTACGAGCAGTACTTC. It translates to CASSGTYEQYF.

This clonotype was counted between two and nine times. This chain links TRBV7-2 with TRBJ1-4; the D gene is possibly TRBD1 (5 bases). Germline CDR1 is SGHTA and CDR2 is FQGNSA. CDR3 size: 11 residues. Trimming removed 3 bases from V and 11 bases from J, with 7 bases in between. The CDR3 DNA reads TGTGCCAGCAGCTTGTCAGGGAAACTGTTTTTT. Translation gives CASSLSGKLFF.

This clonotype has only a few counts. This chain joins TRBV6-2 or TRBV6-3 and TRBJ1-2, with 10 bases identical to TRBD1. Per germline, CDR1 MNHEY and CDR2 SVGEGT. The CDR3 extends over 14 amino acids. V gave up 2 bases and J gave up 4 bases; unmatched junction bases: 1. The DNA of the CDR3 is TGTGCCAGCAGTTACGGGACAGGGGCCTATGGCTACACCTTC. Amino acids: CASSYGTGAYGYTF.

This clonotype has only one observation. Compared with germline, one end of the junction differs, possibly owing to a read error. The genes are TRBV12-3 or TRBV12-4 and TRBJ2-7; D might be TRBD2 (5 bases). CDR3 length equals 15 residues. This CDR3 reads CAGSSSGIHQYEQYF. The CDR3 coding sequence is TGTGCCGGCAGTTCTTCCGGGATCCACCAATACGAGCAGTACTTC.

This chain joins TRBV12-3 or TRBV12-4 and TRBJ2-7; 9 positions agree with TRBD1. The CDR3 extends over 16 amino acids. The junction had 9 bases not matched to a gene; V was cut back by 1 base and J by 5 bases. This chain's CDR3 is CASSLGGTGQVDEQYF. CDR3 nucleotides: TGTGCCAGCAGTTTAGGTGGGACAGGGCAAGTGGACGAGCAGTACTTC.

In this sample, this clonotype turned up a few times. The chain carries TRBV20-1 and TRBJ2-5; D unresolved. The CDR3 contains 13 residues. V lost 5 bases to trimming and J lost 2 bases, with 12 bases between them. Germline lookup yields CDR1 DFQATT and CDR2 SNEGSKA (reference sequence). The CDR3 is CSALSTAQETQYF. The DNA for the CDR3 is TGCAGTGCTCTCTCTACGGCTCAAGAGACCCAGTACTTC.

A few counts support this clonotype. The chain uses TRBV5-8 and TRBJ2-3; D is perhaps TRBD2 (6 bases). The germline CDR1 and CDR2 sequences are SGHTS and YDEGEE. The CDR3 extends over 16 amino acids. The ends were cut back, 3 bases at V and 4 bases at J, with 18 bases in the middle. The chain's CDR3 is CASSWESGEDADTQYF. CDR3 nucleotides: TGTGCCAGCAGCTGGGAATCGGGAGAGGATGCAGATACGCAGTATTTT.

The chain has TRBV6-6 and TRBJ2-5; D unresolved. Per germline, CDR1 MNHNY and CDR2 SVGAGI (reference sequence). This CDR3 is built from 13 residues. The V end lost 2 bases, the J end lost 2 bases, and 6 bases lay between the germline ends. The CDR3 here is CASSYVQQETQYF. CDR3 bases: TGTGCCAGCAGTTACGTACAGCAAGAGACCCAGTACTTC.

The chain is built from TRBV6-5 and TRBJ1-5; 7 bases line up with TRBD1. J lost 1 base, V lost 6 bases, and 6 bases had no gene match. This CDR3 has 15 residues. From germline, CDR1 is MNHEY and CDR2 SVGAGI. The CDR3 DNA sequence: TGTGCCAGCAGCAAACAGGGGCAGAGCAATCAGCCCCAGCATTTT. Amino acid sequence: CASSKQGQSNQPQHF.

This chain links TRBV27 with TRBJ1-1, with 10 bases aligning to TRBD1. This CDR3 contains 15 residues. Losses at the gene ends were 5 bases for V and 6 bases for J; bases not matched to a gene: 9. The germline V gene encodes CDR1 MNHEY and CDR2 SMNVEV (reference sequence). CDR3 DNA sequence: TGTGCCAGCAGTACACCGGGACAGGGGAGCCCTGAAGCTTTCTTT. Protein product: CASSTPGQGSPEAFF.

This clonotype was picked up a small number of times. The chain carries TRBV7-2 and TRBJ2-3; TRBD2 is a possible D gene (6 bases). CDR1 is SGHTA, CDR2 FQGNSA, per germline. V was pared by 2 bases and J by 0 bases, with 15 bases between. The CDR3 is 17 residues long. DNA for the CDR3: TGTGCCAGCAGCTTATTTGGGCTAGCGAGTAGCACAGATACGCAGTATTTT. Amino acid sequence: CASSLFGLASSTDTQYF. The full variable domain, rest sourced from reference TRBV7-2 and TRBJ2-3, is GAGVSQSPSNKVTEKGKDVELRCDPISGHTALYWYRQSLGQGLEFLIYFQGNSAPDKSGLPSDRFSAERTGGSVSTLTIQRTQQEDSAVYLCASSLFGLASSTDTQYFGPGTRLTVL.

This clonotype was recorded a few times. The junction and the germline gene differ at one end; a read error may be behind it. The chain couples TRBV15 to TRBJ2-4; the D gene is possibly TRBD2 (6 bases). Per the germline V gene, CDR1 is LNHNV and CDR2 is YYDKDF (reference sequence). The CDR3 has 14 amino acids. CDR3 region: CATSKWEAKNTQYF. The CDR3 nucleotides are TGTGCCACCAGCAAGTGGGAGGCCAAAAACACTCAGTACTTC.

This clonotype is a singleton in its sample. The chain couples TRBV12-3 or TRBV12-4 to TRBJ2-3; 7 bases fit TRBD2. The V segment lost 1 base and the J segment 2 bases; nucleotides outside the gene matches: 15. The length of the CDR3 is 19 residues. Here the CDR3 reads CASSLGKRGLSTSTDTQYF. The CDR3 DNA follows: TGTGCCAGCAGTTTAGGAAAGCGGGGCCTCTCAACCTCCACAGATACGCAGTATTTT.

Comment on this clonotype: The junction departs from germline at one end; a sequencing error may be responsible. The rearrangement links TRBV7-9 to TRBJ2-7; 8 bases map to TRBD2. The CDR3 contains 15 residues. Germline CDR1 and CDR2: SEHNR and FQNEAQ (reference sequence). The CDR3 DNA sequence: TGTGCCAGCAGCTTAGGGGCGGGGGGATTCTACAAGCAGTACTTC. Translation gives CASSLGAGGFYKQYF.

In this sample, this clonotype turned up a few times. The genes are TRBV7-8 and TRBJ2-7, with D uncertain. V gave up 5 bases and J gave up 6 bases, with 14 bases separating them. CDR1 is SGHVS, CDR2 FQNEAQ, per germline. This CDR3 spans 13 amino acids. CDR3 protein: CASSPMGLGEQYF. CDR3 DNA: TGTGCCAGCAGCCCCATGGGATTGGGCGAGCAGTACTTC.

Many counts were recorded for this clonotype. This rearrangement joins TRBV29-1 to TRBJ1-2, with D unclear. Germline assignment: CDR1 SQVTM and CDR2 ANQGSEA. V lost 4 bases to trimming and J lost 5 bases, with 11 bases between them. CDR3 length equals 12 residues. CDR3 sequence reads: CSVAQQHYGYTF. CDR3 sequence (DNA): TGCAGCGTTGCGCAGCAGCATTATGGCTACACCTTC.

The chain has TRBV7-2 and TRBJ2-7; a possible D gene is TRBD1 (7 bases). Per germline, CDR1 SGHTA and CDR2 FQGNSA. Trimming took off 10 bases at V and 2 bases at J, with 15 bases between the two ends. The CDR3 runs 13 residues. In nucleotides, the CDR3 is TGTGCCAACAACGGAGGGGGCCCCTACGAGCAGTACTTC. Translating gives CANNGGGPYEQYF.

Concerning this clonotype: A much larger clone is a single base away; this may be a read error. This CDR3 reads CASSRVAEPGETQYF. CDR3 coding DNA: TGTGCCAGCAGTCGGGTAGCGGAGCCAGGAGAGACCCAGTACTTC. The chain uses TRBV12-3 or TRBV12-4 and TRBJ2-5; the D gene is possibly TRBD2 (6 bases). The CDR3 totals 15 residues. V lost 5 bases and J 4 bases, leaving 17 bases between the germline ends.

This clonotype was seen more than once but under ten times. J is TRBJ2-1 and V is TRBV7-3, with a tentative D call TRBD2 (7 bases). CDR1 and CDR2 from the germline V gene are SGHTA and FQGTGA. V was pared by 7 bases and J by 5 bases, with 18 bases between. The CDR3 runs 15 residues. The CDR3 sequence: CASTSGGGGHNEQFF. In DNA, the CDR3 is TGTGCCAGCACCTCCGGTGGGGGGGGCCACAATGAGCAGTTCTTC.